This TCR beta chain emerged from a study of cytomegalovirus exposure and HLA in healthy donors. General study results and limits: Analysis was carried out at a later point, and it linked a missense DCLRE1C variant to TCR beta V- and J-gene trimming.

CDR1 is SEHNR, CDR2 FQNEAQ, per germline (reference sequence). This CDR3 has 14 residues. J was trimmed by 6 bases and V by 0 bases; bases with no gene match: 1. PCR was performed using 60 Vbeta and 13 Jbeta primers. Here immunoSEQ multiplex PCR was the method, and the copy in TCRdb shows in-frame clones only, minus some. Of over 100,000 clones listed, around 66% are singletons. Regarding this clone: Its matching antigen is unknown.

The sequenced sample consisted of PBMCs. This TCR derives from a man between 18 and 29 years old in good health and CMV-seronegative. The chain combines TRBV7-9 with TRBJ1-3; TRBD1 matches at 8 bases. CDR3 in DNA: TGTGCCAGCAGCTTAGCACAGGGGGAAAACACCATATATTTT. It encodes CASSLAQGENTIYF.